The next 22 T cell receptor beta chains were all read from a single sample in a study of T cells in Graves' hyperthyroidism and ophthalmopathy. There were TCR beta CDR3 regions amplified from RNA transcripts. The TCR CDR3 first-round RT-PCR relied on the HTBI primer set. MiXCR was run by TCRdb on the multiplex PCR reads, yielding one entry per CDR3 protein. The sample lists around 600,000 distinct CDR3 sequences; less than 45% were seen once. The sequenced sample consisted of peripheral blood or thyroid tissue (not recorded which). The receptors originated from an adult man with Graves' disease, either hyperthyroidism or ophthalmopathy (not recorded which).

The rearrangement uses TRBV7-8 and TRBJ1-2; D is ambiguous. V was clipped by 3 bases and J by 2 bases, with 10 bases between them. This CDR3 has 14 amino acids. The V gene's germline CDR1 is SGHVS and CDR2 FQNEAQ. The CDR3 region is CASSFTQENYGYTF. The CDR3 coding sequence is TGTGCCAGCAGCTTTACCCAGGAGAACTATGGCTACACCTTC.

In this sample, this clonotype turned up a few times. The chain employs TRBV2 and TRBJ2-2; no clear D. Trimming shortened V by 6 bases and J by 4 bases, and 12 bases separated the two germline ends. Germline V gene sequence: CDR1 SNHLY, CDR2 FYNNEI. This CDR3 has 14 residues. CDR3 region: CASRDHSTTGELFF. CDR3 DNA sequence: TGTGCCAGCAGGGACCACTCCACCACCGGGGAGCTGTTTTTT.

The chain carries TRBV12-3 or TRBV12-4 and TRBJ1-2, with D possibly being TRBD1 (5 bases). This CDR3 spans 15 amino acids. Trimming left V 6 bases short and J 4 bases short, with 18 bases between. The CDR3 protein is CASRYGQLGSYGYTF. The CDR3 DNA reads TGTGCCAGCAGATACGGACAATTAGGGAGCTATGGCTACACCTTC.

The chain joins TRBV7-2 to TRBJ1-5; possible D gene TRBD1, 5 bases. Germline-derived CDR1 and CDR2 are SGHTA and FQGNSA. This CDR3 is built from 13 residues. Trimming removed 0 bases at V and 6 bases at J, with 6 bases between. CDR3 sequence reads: CASSLAQGQPQHF. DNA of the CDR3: TGTGCCAGCAGCTTAGCTCAGGGTCAGCCCCAGCATTTT.

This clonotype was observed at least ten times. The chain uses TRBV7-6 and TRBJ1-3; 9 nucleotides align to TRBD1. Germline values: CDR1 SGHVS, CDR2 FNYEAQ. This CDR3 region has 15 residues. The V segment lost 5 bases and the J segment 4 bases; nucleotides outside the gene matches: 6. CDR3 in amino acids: CASSLGQGTGNTIYF. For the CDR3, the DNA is TGTGCCAGCAGCCTGGGACAGGGTACAGGAAACACCATATATTTT.

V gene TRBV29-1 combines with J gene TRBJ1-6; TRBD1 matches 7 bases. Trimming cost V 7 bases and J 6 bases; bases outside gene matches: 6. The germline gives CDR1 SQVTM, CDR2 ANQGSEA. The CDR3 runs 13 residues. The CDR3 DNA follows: TGCAGCGGCATGACAGGGACTAATTCACCCCTCCACTTT. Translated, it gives CSGMTGTNSPLHF.

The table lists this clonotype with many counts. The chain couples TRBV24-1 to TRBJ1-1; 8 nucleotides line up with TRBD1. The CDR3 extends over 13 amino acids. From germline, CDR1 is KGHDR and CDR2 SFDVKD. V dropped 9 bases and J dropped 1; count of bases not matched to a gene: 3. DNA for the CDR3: TGTGCCACCGTTGACAGGGGGAACACTGAAGCTTTCTTT. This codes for CATVDRGNTEAFF.

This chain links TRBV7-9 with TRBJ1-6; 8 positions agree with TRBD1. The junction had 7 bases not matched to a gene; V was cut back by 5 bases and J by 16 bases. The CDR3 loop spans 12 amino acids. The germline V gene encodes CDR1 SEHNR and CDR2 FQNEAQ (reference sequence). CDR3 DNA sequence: TGTGCCAGCAGCCTAGGGGGACAGGTTCTCCACTTT. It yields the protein CASSLGGQVLHF.

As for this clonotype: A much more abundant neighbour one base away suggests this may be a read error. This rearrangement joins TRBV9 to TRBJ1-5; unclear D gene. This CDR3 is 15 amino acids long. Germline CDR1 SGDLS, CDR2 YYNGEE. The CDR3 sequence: CASSEEGRSSQPQHF. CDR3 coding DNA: TGTGCCAGCAGCGAGGAAGGTAGGAGCAGTCAGCCCCAGCATTTT.

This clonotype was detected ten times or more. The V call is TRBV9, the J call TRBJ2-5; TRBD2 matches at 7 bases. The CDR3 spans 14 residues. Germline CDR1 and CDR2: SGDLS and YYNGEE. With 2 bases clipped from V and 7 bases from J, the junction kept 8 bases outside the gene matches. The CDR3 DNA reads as TGTGCCAGCAGCGTGGGAGGGGACGGGGTGACCCAGTACTTC. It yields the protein CASSVGGDGVTQYF.

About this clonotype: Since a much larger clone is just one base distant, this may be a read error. DNA of the CDR3: TGTGCCAGCATGTGGGCAAGCATGAACACTGAAGCTTTCTTT. Residues: CASMWASMNTEAFF. J is TRBJ1-1 and V is TRBV2; no firm D call. Germline-derived CDR1 and CDR2 are SNHLY and FYNNEI. V lost 7 bases and J 0 bases, leaving 12 bases between the germline ends. CDR3 length: 14 amino acids.

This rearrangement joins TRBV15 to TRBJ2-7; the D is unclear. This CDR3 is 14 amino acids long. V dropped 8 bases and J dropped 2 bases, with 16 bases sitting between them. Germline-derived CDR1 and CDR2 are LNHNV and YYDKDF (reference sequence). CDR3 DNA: TGTGCCACCTCACCGAGGAATGGGGCCTACGAGCAGTACTTC. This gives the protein CATSPRNGAYEQYF.

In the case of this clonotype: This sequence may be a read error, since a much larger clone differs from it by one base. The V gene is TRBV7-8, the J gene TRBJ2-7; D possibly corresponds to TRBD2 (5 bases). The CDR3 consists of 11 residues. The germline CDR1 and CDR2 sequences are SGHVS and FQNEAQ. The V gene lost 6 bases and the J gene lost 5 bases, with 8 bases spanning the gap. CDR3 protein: CASSAGDEQYF. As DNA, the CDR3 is TGTGCCAGCAGTGCCGGGGACGAGCAGTACTTC. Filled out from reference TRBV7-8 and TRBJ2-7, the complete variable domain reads GAGVSQSPRYKVAKRGQDVALRCDPISGHVSLFWYQQALGQGPEFLTYFQNEAQLDKSGLPSDRFFAERPEGSVSTLKIQRTQQEDSAVYLCASSAGDEQYFGPGTRLTVT.

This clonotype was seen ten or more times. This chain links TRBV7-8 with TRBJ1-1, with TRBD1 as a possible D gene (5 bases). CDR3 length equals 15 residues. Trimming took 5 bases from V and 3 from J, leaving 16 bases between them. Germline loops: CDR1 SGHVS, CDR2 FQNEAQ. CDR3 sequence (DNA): TGTGCCAGCAGCCCGCGGGACGGACGTTACACTGAAGCTTTCTTT. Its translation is CASSPRDGRYTEAFF.

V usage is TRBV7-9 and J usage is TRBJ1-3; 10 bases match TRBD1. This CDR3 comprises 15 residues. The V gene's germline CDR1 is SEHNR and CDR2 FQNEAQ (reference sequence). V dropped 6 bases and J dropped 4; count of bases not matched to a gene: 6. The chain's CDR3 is CASRPTGGGGNTIYF. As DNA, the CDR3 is TGTGCCAGCAGACCGACAGGGGGCGGCGGAAACACCATATATTTT.

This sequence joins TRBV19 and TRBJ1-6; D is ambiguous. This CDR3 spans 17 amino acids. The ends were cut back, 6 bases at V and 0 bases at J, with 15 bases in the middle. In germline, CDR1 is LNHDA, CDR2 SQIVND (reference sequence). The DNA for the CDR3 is TGTGCCAGTAGCAAGTTGACGGTCGTCTCCTATAATTCACCCCTCCACTTT. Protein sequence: CASSKLTVVSYNSPLHF.

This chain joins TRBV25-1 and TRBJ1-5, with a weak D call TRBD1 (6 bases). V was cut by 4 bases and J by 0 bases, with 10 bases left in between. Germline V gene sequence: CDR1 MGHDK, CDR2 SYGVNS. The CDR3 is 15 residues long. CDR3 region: CASSARGASNQPQHF. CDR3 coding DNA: TGTGCCAGCAGTGCTAGGGGGGCTAGCAATCAGCCCCAGCATTTT.

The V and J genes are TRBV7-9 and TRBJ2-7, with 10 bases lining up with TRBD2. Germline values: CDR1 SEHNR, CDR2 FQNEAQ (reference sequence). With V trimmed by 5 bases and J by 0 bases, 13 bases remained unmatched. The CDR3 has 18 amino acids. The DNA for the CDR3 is TGTGCCAGCAGCCAAGAAGCGGCTAGCGGGGGATCCTCCTACGAGCAGTACTTC. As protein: CASSQEAASGGSSYEQYF.

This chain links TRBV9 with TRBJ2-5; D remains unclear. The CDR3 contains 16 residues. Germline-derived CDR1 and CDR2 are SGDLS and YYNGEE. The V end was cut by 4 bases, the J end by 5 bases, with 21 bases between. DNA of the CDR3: TGTGCCAGCAGCTTAGGCCGGAACCCCAGGCTCGAGACCCAGTACTTC. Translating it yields CASSLGRNPRLETQYF.

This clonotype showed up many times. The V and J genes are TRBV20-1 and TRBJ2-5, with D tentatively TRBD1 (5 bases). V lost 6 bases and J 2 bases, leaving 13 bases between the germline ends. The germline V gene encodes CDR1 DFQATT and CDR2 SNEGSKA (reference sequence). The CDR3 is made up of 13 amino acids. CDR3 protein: CSASGRTQETQYF. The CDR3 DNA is TGCAGTGCGTCCGGGCGGACACAAGAGACCCAGTACTTC.

DNA for the CDR3: TGCAGTGCTAGTGGGGGCAGTGGAAACACCATATATTTT. This gives the protein CSASGGSGNTIYF. V gene TRBV20-1 combines with J gene TRBJ1-3, with a tentative D call TRBD1 (6 bases). The CDR3 length is 13 residues. Germline assignment: CDR1 DFQATT and CDR2 SNEGSKA (reference sequence). V shed 3 bases and J shed 3 bases, with 9 bases lying between them.

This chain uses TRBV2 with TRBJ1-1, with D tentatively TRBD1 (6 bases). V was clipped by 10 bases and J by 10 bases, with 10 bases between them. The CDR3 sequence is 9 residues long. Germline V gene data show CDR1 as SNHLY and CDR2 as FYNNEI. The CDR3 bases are TGTGCCAACAGGGACGTAGCTTTCTTT. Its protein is CANRDVAFF. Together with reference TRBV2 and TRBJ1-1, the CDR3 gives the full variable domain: EPEVTQTPSHQVTQMGQEVILRCVPISNHLYFYWYRQILGQKVEFLVSFYNNEISEKSEIFDDQFSVERPDGSNFTLKIRSTKLEDSAMYFCANRDVAFFGQGTRLTVV.